One and the same sample provided the 28 T cell receptor beta chains below, sequenced in a study of OX40 agonist ivuxolimab in advanced cancers. Measured with immunoSEQ multiplex PCR; TCRdb has only the in-frame clones, and not every one. Of about 66,000 clones listed, approximately 81% were seen once; the top ten hold roughly 4%. This specimen consisted of CD4+ or CD8+ T cells sorted from blood, obtained in a trial of the OX40 agonist ivuxolimab. The receptors originated from an adult with an advanced solid tumor such as melanoma, head and neck, liver or kidney cancer.

The V gene is TRBV27, the J gene TRBJ2-2; 9 nucleotides align to TRBD1. Germline V gene data show CDR1 as MNHEY and CDR2 as SMNVEV (reference sequence). The CDR3 has 16 amino acids. The V segment lost 2 bases and the J segment 6 bases; nucleotides outside the gene matches: 7. The CDR3 loop is CASSLGGTGTAGELFF. The CDR3 DNA follows: TGTGCCAGCAGTTTAGGCGGGACAGGGACCGCCGGGGAGCTGTTTTTT.

The V and J genes are TRBV18 and TRBJ2-7, with TRBD2 matching 14 bases. Germline V gene sequence: CDR1 KGHSH, CDR2 LQKENI. The CDR3 consists of 15 residues. V shed 3 bases, J shed 5 bases, and the junction held 3 bases outside the gene matches. The DNA of the CDR3 is TGTGCCAGCTCACCGGGACTAGCGGGAGACCACGAGCAGTACTTC. Its protein product is CASSPGLAGDHEQYF.

This rearrangement joins TRBV5-4 to TRBJ1-4; 7 bases are a match to TRBD1. Trimming took 1 base from V and 2 from J; bases not matched to a gene: 2. Per germline, CDR1 SGHNT and CDR2 YYREEE (reference sequence). This CDR3 is 15 amino acids long. In DNA form, the CDR3 reads TGTGCCAGCAGCTTGAAACAGGGGACTAATGAAAAACTGTTTTTT. Protein sequence: CASSLKQGTNEKLFF. The full variable domain, rest sourced from reference TRBV5-4 and TRBJ1-4, is ETGVTQSPTHLIKTRGQQVTLRCSSQSGHNTVSWYQQALGQGPQFIFQYYREEENGRGNFPPRFSGLQFPNYSSELNVNALELDDSALYLCASSLKQGTNEKLFFGSGTQLSVL.

This sequence joins TRBV11-2 and TRBJ1-1; no definite D call. Germline lookup yields CDR1 SGHAT and CDR2 FQNNGV. Deletions cut 1 base from V and 0 bases from J, with 9 bases between. The CDR3 runs to 15 residues. In DNA form, the CDR3 reads TGTGCCAGCAGCTTAGTGCCGAGGATGAACACTGAAGCTTTCTTT. Encoded protein: CASSLVPRMNTEAFF.

The V and J genes are TRBV28 and TRBJ2-7; the D gene is possibly TRBD2 (6 bases). V was shortened by 4 bases and J by 4 bases, with 17 bases between the two germline ends. Germline V gives CDR1 MDHEN, CDR2 SYDVKM. This CDR3 spans 15 amino acids. The CDR3 region is CASSSFPTSGYEQYF. CDR3 coding DNA: TGTGCCAGCAGTTCCTTCCCGACTAGTGGATACGAGCAGTACTTC.

This chain joins TRBV10-1 and TRBJ2-1; TRBD2 aligns across 8 bases. Losses at the gene ends were 1 base for V and 6 bases for J; bases not matched to a gene: 8. Germline assignment: CDR1 WNHNN and CDR2 SYGVQD (reference sequence). CDR3 length: 16 residues. CDR3 DNA: TGCGCCAGCAGTGAGTGGGGGACTAGTCAGTCCAATGAGCAGTTCTTC. Its translation is CASSEWGTSQSNEQFF.

The chain is built from TRBV19 and TRBJ2-1, with D possibly TRBD1 on 6 matching bases. The CDR3 sequence is 13 residues long. V was clipped by 0 bases and J by 13 bases, with 13 bases between them. Germline loops: CDR1 LNHDA, CDR2 SQIVND (reference sequence). CDR3 protein: CASSIEDRTEQFF. Here the CDR3 DNA reads TGTGCCAGTAGTATAGAGGATAGGACAGAACAGTTCTTC.

The V and J genes are TRBV11-2 and TRBJ2-7; TRBD1 matches 8 bases. CDR1 is SGHAT, CDR2 FQNNGV, per germline. This CDR3 is built from 14 residues. V lost 5 bases and J lost 4; bases outside the gene matches: 7. The CDR3 sequence: CASSTYRGAYEQYF. CDR3 coding DNA: TGTGCCAGCAGCACGTACAGGGGGGCGTACGAGCAGTACTTC.

The chain carries TRBV5-4 and TRBJ2-7; 8 nucleotides agree with TRBD2. J lost 4 bases, V lost 7 bases, and 10 bases had no gene match. The CDR3 runs to 14 residues. Germline V gives CDR1 SGHNT, CDR2 YYREEE (reference sequence). The CDR3 region has the DNA TGTGCCAGCCGGGTAGCGGGGTCGTCATACGAGCAGTACTTC. It specifies CASRVAGSSYEQYF.

V and J are TRBV29-1 and TRBJ1-1; D ambiguous. Germline CDR1 and CDR2: SQVTM and ANQGSEA. The ends were cut back, 5 bases at V and 4 bases at J, with 8 bases in the middle. The CDR3 covers 11 residues. CDR3 DNA: TGCAGCGTTTACTACGTCACTGAAGCTTTCTTT. Its protein product is CSVYYVTEAFF.

This chain connects TRBV11-2 to TRBJ2-5; 12 bases agree with TRBD2. V shed 5 bases, J shed 4 bases, and the junction held 5 bases outside the gene matches. Germline V gene sequence: CDR1 SGHAT, CDR2 FQNNGV. The CDR3 is made up of 15 amino acids. CDR3 sequence: CASSRPGLAGETQYF. The CDR3, as DNA: TGTGCCAGCAGCCGCCCGGGACTAGCGGGAGAGACCCAGTACTTC.

The genes are TRBV18 and TRBJ2-7; D gene ambiguous. The germline CDR1 and CDR2 sequences are KGHSH and LQKENI. The V and J ends lost 3 bases and 4 bases respectively, with 13 bases between them. CDR3 size: 14 residues. CDR3 region: CASSPGPEAYEQYF. CDR3 sequence (DNA): TGTGCCAGCTCACCTGGGCCAGAGGCTTACGAGCAGTACTTC.

The V and J genes are TRBV2 and TRBJ2-5; D gene unclear. Germline V gene sequence: CDR1 SNHLY, CDR2 FYNNEI. CDR3 size: 11 residues. V was shortened by 8 bases and J by 2 bases, with 6 bases between the two germline ends. The chain's CDR3 is CASGDQETQYF. DNA for the CDR3: TGTGCCAGCGGGGATCAAGAGACCCAGTACTTC.

J is TRBJ1-5 and V is TRBV27; a weak D match, TRBD1 (6 bases). Trimming shortened V by 2 bases and J by 0 bases, and 11 bases separated the two germline ends. The CDR3 length is 16 residues. Looked up from germline, CDR1 is MNHEY and CDR2 is SMNVEV (reference sequence). The CDR3 here is CASSLGGANSNQPQHF. CDR3 coding DNA: TGTGCCAGCAGTTTAGGGGGGGCTAATAGCAATCAGCCCCAGCATTTT.

The J gene is TRBJ2-3, the V gene TRBV25-1; D unresolved. Trimming removed 1 base at V and 2 bases at J, with 13 bases between. The CDR3 is 16 residues long. Germline V lookup: CDR1 MGHDK, CDR2 SYGVNS. In nucleotides, the CDR3 is TGTGCCAGCAGTGAATCAAGGGCACCCCTCACAGATACGCAGTATTTT. Amino acids: CASSESRAPLTDTQYF.

The V gene is TRBV28, the J gene TRBJ2-4, with D tentatively TRBD2 (7 bases). The germline V gene has CDR1 MDHEN and CDR2 SYDVKM. Trimming cost V 1 base and J 8 bases, with 18 bases left between them. The CDR3 sequence is 16 residues long. CDR3 sequence: CASSLSRGGGLYIQYF. CDR3 DNA sequence: TGTGCCAGCAGTTTATCGAGGGGAGGGGGACTGTACATTCAGTACTTC.

This clone is judged medium-sized (0.01 to 0.1%). The J gene is TRBJ1-2, the V gene TRBV5-1; D is undetermined. Trimming took 1 base from V and 4 from J, leaving 8 bases between them. The CDR3 loop spans 13 amino acids. Germline assignment: CDR1 SGHRS and CDR2 YFSETQ. The CDR3 spells CASSLSDLYGYTF. For the CDR3, the DNA is TGCGCCAGCAGCTTGTCGGACCTCTATGGCTACACCTTC.

The chain has TRBV30 and TRBJ1-3, with 7 nucleotides matching TRBD1. The CDR3 totals 13 residues. CDR1 and CDR2 from the germline V gene are GTSNPN and SVGIG (reference sequence). With 8 bases clipped from V and 4 bases from J, the junction kept 8 bases outside the gene matches. The CDR3 sequence is CAGGTGDGNTIYF. The CDR3, as DNA: TGTGCCGGAGGCACAGGGGACGGAAACACCATATATTTT.

This clone has just a few counts. CDR3 nucleotide sequence: TGTGCCAGCAGCTTCGACAGTGGGAACACTGAAGCTTTCTTT. It yields the protein CASSFDSGNTEAFF. The V call is TRBV9, the J call TRBJ1-1; D perhaps matches TRBD1 (5 bases). CDR3 length: 14 residues. Germline lookup yields CDR1 SGDLS and CDR2 YYNGEE. Between the trimmed V and J ends, which lost 4 bases and 1 base, there was a span of 11 bases.

The chain employs TRBV19 and TRBJ1-5, with a tentative D call TRBD1 (6 bases). Germline values: CDR1 LNHDA, CDR2 SQIVND (reference sequence). V gave up 7 bases and J gave up 2 bases, with 15 bases separating them. CDR3 length: 15 residues. The CDR3, as DNA: TGTGCCAGTACCATACAGGGTCTCGGCAATCAGCCCCAGCATTTT. Its protein is CASTIQGLGNQPQHF. Full variable domain (outside the CDR3, taken from reference TRBV19 and TRBJ1-5): DGGITQSPKYLFRKEGQNVTLSCEQNLNHDAMYWYRQDPGQGLRLIYYSQIVNDFQKGDIAEGYSVSREKKESFPLTVTSAQKNPTAFYLCASTIQGLGNQPQHFGDGTRLSIL.

The gene calls are TRBV5-1 and TRBJ2-7; 8 bases are a match to TRBD2. V trimming: 3 bases; J trimming: 3 bases; junction bases outside the gene matches: 14. This CDR3 is built from 17 residues. In germline, CDR1 is SGHRS, CDR2 YFSETQ. The CDR3 spells CASSSVMGSGSVYEQYF. The CDR3 DNA is TGCGCCAGCAGCTCTGTGATGGGAAGCGGGAGCGTCTACGAGCAGTACTTC.

The chain employs TRBV7-8 and TRBJ2-3; D is perhaps TRBD1 or TRBD2 (5 bases each). Deletions cut 1 base from V and 6 bases from J, with 11 bases between. CDR3 length: 14 amino acids. Germline V gives CDR1 SGHVS, CDR2 FQNEAQ. The CDR3 DNA reads as TGTGCCAGCAGCTTAGGAGGGGTGTGGGATACGCAGTATTTT. Translating it yields CASSLGGVWDTQYF.

This clone was counted only a few times. This chain joins TRBV10-3 and TRBJ2-7; 7 bases are a match to TRBD2. The length of the CDR3 is 16 residues. Germline CDR1 reads ENHRY; CDR2 reads SYGVKD. The trim removed 0 bases at V and 3 bases at J, leaving 8 bases unmatched. CDR3 DNA: TGTGCCATCAGTGAGTCGTGGGGGGGGACCAACTACGAGCAGTACTTC. Translated, it gives CAISESWGGTNYEQYF.

The chain links TRBV4-1 to TRBJ1-1; D perhaps matches TRBD1 (5 bases). With 0 bases removed from V and 5 bases from J, the gap between germline ends came to 13 bases. The CDR3 extends over 15 amino acids. The germline CDR1 and CDR2 sequences are MGHRA and YSYEKL. CDR3 amino acids: CASSQDMRGGTEAFF. DNA of the CDR3: TGCGCCAGCAGCCAAGATATGCGGGGGGGAACTGAAGCTTTCTTT.

The chain is built from TRBV6-5 and TRBJ1-3; D gene ambiguous. The CDR3 has 13 amino acids. CDR1 is MNHEY and CDR2 is SVGAGI in the germline V gene. V was shortened by 2 bases and J by 4 bases, with 6 bases between the two germline ends. The CDR3 sequence is CASSYNAGNTIYF. The DNA for the CDR3 is TGTGCCAGCAGTTACAATGCCGGAAACACCATATATTTT.

The genes are TRBV19 and TRBJ2-1; perhaps TRBD2 as D (5 bases). V was cut by 3 bases and J by 10 bases, with 16 bases left in between. Germline CDR1 LNHDA, CDR2 SQIVND (reference sequence). The CDR3 loop spans 14 amino acids. CDR3: CASSMRIGGLEQFF. The DNA for the CDR3 is TGTGCCAGTAGTATGAGGATTGGAGGCTTGGAGCAGTTCTTC.

The chain combines TRBV27 with TRBJ2-1; 12 bases map to TRBD2. The CDR3 loop spans 13 amino acids. Germline assignment: CDR1 MNHEY and CDR2 SMNVEV (reference sequence). Trimming at V came to 5 bases and at J to 16 bases, leaving 9 bases not matched to a gene. CDR3 DNA sequence: TGTGCCAGCAGTCACCTAGCGGGAGGGCCACTCTTCTTC. Translation: CASSHLAGGPLFF.

The rearrangement links TRBV5-6 to TRBJ2-5; 8 bases map to TRBD1. Germline lookup yields CDR1 SGHDT and CDR2 YYEEEE. J lost 3 bases, V lost 4 bases, and 5 bases had no gene match. This CDR3 has 14 residues. Written as DNA, the CDR3 is TGTGCCAGCAGCCCACCGACAGGGGAAGAGACCCAGTACTTC. Amino acids: CASSPPTGEETQYF.